A single sample is the source of the 27 T cell receptor beta chains below, sequenced in a study of a mutant IDH1 vaccine in newly diagnosed glioma. For these receptors, no antigen is known. Repertoires were generated with immunoSEQ multiplex PCR, while TCRdb's copy carries only in-frame clones and drops some. This sample has 82,000 or so clones, with roughly 85% found just once. The time point here: week 23, last vaccination. In the vaccine, a single dose held 300 ug of the mutant IDH1 20-mer peptide, along with topical imiquimod. The sample consisted of PBMCs, taken from a glioma patient whose treatment included an IDH1 peptide vaccine. These receptors came from a man aged 30 to 45 with glioma. Some clones in this sample may be carry-over from other donors' samples.

The chain couples TRBV29-1 to TRBJ1-2; D not certain. Germline CDR1 is SQVTM and CDR2 is ANQGSEA. This CDR3 region has 15 residues. V dropped 4 bases and J dropped 2 bases, with 17 bases sitting between them. CDR3 in amino acids: CSVGVGKETNYGYTF. The CDR3 DNA reads TGCAGCGTTGGGGTAGGAAAAGAGACGAACTATGGCTACACCTTC.

The chain carries TRBV28 and TRBJ2-7; TRBD2 matches at 12 bases. V gave up 4 bases and J gave up 0 bases; unmatched junction bases: 1. The CDR3 contains 15 residues. Germline V lookup: CDR1 MDHEN, CDR2 SYDVKM. The DNA of the CDR3 is TGTGCCAGCAGTTGGACTAGCGGGGCCTCCTACGAGCAGTACTTC. This translates into CASSWTSGASYEQYF.

As concerns this clone: This sample includes further DNA sequences coding for the same CDR3. The J gene is TRBJ2-1, the V gene TRBV28; D unclear. Germline loops: CDR1 MDHEN, CDR2 SYDVKM. V dropped 5 bases and J dropped 4 bases, with 3 bases sitting between them. The CDR3 sequence is 11 residues long. CDR3 DNA sequence: TGTGCCAGCAGTGGGTACAATGAGCAGTTCTTC. It encodes CASSGYNEQFF.

V gene TRBV6-1 combines with J gene TRBJ2-5; tentative D call: TRBD1 (6 bases). Germline V gene sequence: CDR1 MNHNS, CDR2 SASEGT. V was cut by 10 bases and J by 7 bases, with 19 bases left in between. CDR3 size: 13 residues. CDR3 nucleotide sequence: TGTGCCACCAGACTCACAAGGACAGCGACCCAGTACTTC. This codes for CATRLTRTATQYF.

The chain combines TRBV5-8 with TRBJ1-4, with D tentatively TRBD1 (6 bases). CDR3 length: 15 residues. CDR1 and CDR2 from the germline V gene are SGHTS and YDEGEE. V lost 3 bases, J lost 4 bases, and 13 bases lay in between. CDR3 nucleotide sequence: TGTGCCAGCAGCTATACAGGGTTTGTTAATGAAAAACTGTTTTTT. Amino acids: CASSYTGFVNEKLFF.

The chain is built from TRBV4-1 and TRBJ2-2; 11 positions match TRBD2. The CDR3 totals 15 residues. Trimming at V came to 7 bases and at J to 4 bases, leaving 5 bases not matched to a gene. Germline-derived CDR1 and CDR2 are MGHRA and YSYEKL. This chain's CDR3 is CASTLAGGFTGELFF. The CDR3 DNA reads TGCGCCAGCACCCTAGCGGGAGGATTCACCGGGGAGCTGTTTTTT.

V and J are TRBV6-4 and TRBJ1-2; no clear D gene. V dropped 3 bases and J dropped 4 bases, with 9 bases sitting between them. This CDR3 spans 13 amino acids. The germline V gene encodes CDR1 MRHNA and CDR2 SNTAGT. CDR3 coding DNA: TGTGCCAGCAGTGAGTTTTATGGCTATGGCTACACCTTC. Amino acids: CASSEFYGYGYTF.

V usage is TRBV18 and J usage is TRBJ1-3; maybe TRBD1 (5 bases). V lost 5 bases to trimming and J lost 0 bases, with 14 bases between them. The V gene's germline CDR1 is KGHSH and CDR2 LQKENI. There are 16 residues in the CDR3. This CDR3 reads CASSSRDSGSGNTIYF. The CDR3 bases are TGTGCCAGCTCAAGCCGGGACTCCGGCTCTGGAAACACCATATATTTT.

The V gene is TRBV7-9, the J gene TRBJ2-1, with D perhaps TRBD2 (5 bases). V lost 2 bases and J 6 bases, leaving 11 bases between the germline ends. Germline V gene lookup returns CDR1 SEHNR and CDR2 FQNEAQ (reference sequence). The CDR3 is made up of 14 amino acids. DNA of the CDR3: TGTGCCAGCAGCTTACTTGGGCGGGTCAATGAGCAGTTCTTC. Translation: CASSLLGRVNEQFF.

The V and J genes are TRBV7-2 and TRBJ2-5, with 14 bases identical to TRBD2. Trimming cost V 3 bases and J 4 bases; bases outside gene matches: 1. This CDR3 is built from 15 residues. CDR1 is SGHTA, CDR2 FQGNSA, per germline. CDR3 DNA: TGTGCCAGCAGCTTGGGACTAGCGGGGGTAGAGACCCAGTACTTC. Translated, it gives CASSLGLAGVETQYF.

This clone was counted between two and nine times. Sequence at one end of the junction differs from germline and may be a read error. V usage is TRBV5-8 and J usage is TRBJ1-1; D is uncertain. The CDR3 covers 14 residues. In germline, CDR1 is SGHTS, CDR2 YDEGEE. The CDR3 bases are TGTGCCAGCAGCCCCGGTCGGCGGAACGCTGAGGCTTTCTTT. This codes for CASSPGRRNAEAFF.

The chain links TRBV5-4 to TRBJ2-1; the match to TRBD2 covers 7 bases. The CDR3 loop spans 15 amino acids. The V and J ends lost 4 bases and 4 bases, in that order; junction bases with no gene match: 8. From germline, CDR1 is SGHNT and CDR2 YYREEE (reference sequence). The CDR3 region has the DNA TGTGCCAGCAGCACCCGGGACTATTTATACAATGAGCAGTTCTTC. It is translated as CASSTRDYLYNEQFF.

The chain uses TRBV11-2 and TRBJ2-6; 7 nucleotides agree with TRBD2. CDR3 length: 17 amino acids. Germline V gene sequence: CDR1 SGHAT, CDR2 FQNNGV. Trimming at V came to 3 bases and at J to 0 bases, leaving 5 bases not matched to a gene. The CDR3: CASSFWGGVSGANVLTF. CDR3 DNA: TGTGCCAGCAGCTTTTGGGGAGGGGTCTCTGGGGCCAACGTCCTGACTTTC.

The rearrangement uses TRBV27 and TRBJ1-6; D is ambiguous. Germline V lookup: CDR1 MNHEY, CDR2 SMNVEV (reference sequence). CDR3 length: 14 residues. Trimming took off 2 bases at V and 3 bases at J, with 5 bases between the two ends. CDR3 bases: TGTGCCAGCAGTTTAACCAGCTATAATTCACCCCTCCACTTT. Residues: CASSLTSYNSPLHF.

The rearrangement uses TRBV19 and TRBJ1-5, with TRBD1 identical over 9 bases. Germline loops: CDR1 LNHDA, CDR2 SQIVND (reference sequence). V was clipped by 3 bases and J by 5 bases; unmatched bases: 8. This CDR3 spans 16 amino acids. This chain's CDR3 is CASSMDTGGWDQPQHF. Written as DNA, the CDR3 is TGTGCCAGTAGTATGGATACAGGGGGCTGGGATCAGCCCCAGCATTTT.

This chain links TRBV4-1 with TRBJ2-1; D is unresolved. The CDR3 has 15 residues. Trimming took 4 bases from V and 0 from J, leaving 10 bases between them. In germline, CDR1 is MGHRA, CDR2 YSYEKL. The CDR3 region has the DNA TGCGCCAGCAGCCCTCCTTGGGGCTCCTACAATGAGCAGTTCTTC. Translated: CASSPPWGSYNEQFF.

This chain links TRBV6-5 with TRBJ2-3, with D possibly being TRBD1 (6 bases). Germline CDR1 MNHEY, CDR2 SVGAGI. With 4 bases removed from V and 2 bases from J, the gap between germline ends came to 13 bases. The CDR3 sequence is 15 residues long. The CDR3 nucleotides read TGTGCCAGCAGTTGGACAGCAAAGACCACAGATACGCAGTATTTT. Protein product: CASSWTAKTTDTQYF.

This chain joins TRBV28 and TRBJ2-7; 14 bases line up with TRBD2. The CDR3 is made up of 13 amino acids. CDR1 and CDR2 (germline): MDHEN, SYDVKM. The V and J ends lost 11 bases and 9 bases, in that order; junction bases with no gene match: 9. CDR3 protein: CAVGGLAGVGQYF. CDR3 DNA: TGTGCCGTGGGGGGACTAGCGGGAGTCGGGCAGTACTTC.

The rearrangement uses TRBV6-6 and TRBJ1-4, with 7 bases fitting TRBD1. V gave up 0 bases and J gave up 8 bases; unmatched junction bases: 9. CDR3 size: 16 residues. Germline CDR1 and CDR2: MNHNY and SVGAGI (reference sequence). The CDR3 coding sequence is TGTGCCAGCAGTTACTCGTTGAATCAGGGGGACGAAAAACTGTTTTTT. Residues: CASSYSLNQGDEKLFF.

This chain connects TRBV25-1 to TRBJ1-2, with D perhaps matching TRBD1 (5 bases). CDR3 length: 14 residues. Germline V CDR1 and CDR2: MGHDK, SYGVNS. V was shortened by 6 bases and J by 5 bases, with 16 bases between the two germline ends. For the CDR3, the DNA is TGTGCCAGCAGCTCCAGGTGGGGGACTTATGGCTACACCTTC. Its translation: CASSSRWGTYGYTF.

This chain uses TRBV27 with TRBJ1-1, with D tentatively TRBD1 (5 bases). Germline V gene data show CDR1 as MNHEY and CDR2 as SMNVEV (reference sequence). This CDR3 spans 18 amino acids. V shed 6 bases and J shed 0 bases, with 23 bases lying between them. CDR3 sequence (DNA): TGTGCCAGCAGCCCAAATAAATTTACAGGCGATATGAACACTGAAGCTTTCTTT. Amino acids: CASSPNKFTGDMNTEAFF.

The DNA for the CDR3 is TGCGCCAGCAGCGAAGTAGGAGCGGGGGGGGTGAAGCAGTATTTT. Translating gives CASSEVGAGGVKQYF. This chain joins TRBV4-1 and TRBJ2-3; 10 nucleotides agree with TRBD2. The CDR3 totals 15 residues. CDR1 is MGHRA and CDR2 is YSYEKL in the germline V gene. J lost 11 bases, V lost 5 bases, and 13 bases had no gene match.

This chain connects TRBV28 to TRBJ1-1; D is possibly TRBD1 (5 bases). The CDR3 is 11 amino acids. Germline CDR1 is MDHEN and CDR2 is SYDVKM. Trimming cost V 5 bases and J 11 bases, with 12 bases left between them. As DNA, the CDR3 is TGTGCCAGCAGTCGACACAGGAGGGCTTTCTTT. The encoded protein is CASSRHRRAFF.

This chain uses TRBV19 with TRBJ2-2; D ambiguous. The length of the CDR3 is 15 residues. Germline lookup yields CDR1 LNHDA and CDR2 SQIVND (reference sequence). The germline V and J ends were trimmed by 1 base and 3 bases, with 9 bases remaining between them. CDR3 DNA: TGTGCCAGTAGTATAGGAGGCGGCTACACCGGGGAGCTGTTTTTT. Translation gives CASSIGGGYTGELFF.

The chain uses TRBV6-5 and TRBJ2-2; TRBD1 is a possible D gene (5 bases). Trimming took off 8 bases at V and 7 bases at J, with 14 bases between the two ends. CDR3 size: 13 residues. Germline CDR1 is MNHEY and CDR2 is SVGAGI. The CDR3 sequence: CASQQGIDGELFF. The CDR3 DNA reads TGTGCCAGCCAGCAGGGTATCGACGGGGAGCTGTTTTTT.

This clone was detected only once. V and J are TRBV7-9 and TRBJ2-3; D gene unclear. Germline assignment: CDR1 SEHNR and CDR2 FQNEAQ (reference sequence). The ends were cut back, 3 bases at V and 6 bases at J, with 13 bases in the middle. The CDR3 sequence is 14 residues long. The DNA of the CDR3 is TGTGCCAGCAGCTTGGACGGCCCCCACGATACGCAGTATTTT. Protein: CASSLDGPHDTQYF.

The gene calls are TRBV5-1 and TRBJ2-7, with a tentative D call TRBD2 (5 bases). The CDR3 covers 14 residues. V lost 1 base and J lost 7, with 15 bases in between. Germline CDR1 SGHRS, CDR2 YFSETQ. The CDR3 nucleotides are TGCGCCAGCAGCTTGTTGATCGGGGTGGGGGAGCAGTACTTC. Amino acid sequence: CASSLLIGVGEQYF.